The 11 T cell receptor beta chains presented below share a single source sample, sequenced in a study of early T cells in non-severe SARS-CoV-2 infection. TCRdb re-called the 5' RACE reads with MiXCR, one entry per CDR3 protein. Of about 39,000 distinct CDR3 sequences listed, 4.5% to 7% are singletons. The sequences come from whole blood, collected at baseline. The receptors originated from an adult who was a healthcare worker with PCR-confirmed SARS-CoV-2 infection or an uninfected control (not recorded which).

This clonotype is categorized as medium-sized. The chain links TRBV29-1 to TRBJ1-1, with D perhaps matching TRBD1 (5 bases). The V end lost 4 bases, the J end lost 4 bases, and 10 bases lay between the germline ends. The germline gives CDR1 SQVTM, CDR2 ANQGSEA. The CDR3 sequence is 12 residues long. CDR3 nucleotides: TGCAGCGTTGCCAGGGATGGCACTGAAGCTTTCTTT. Translated, it gives CSVARDGTEAFF.

This clonotype was observed at least ten times. The rearrangement uses TRBV7-2 and TRBJ2-7; D might be TRBD1 (5 bases). The CDR3 sequence is 13 residues long. Looked up from germline, CDR1 is SGHTA and CDR2 is FQGNSA. With 0 bases removed from V and 6 bases from J, the gap between germline ends came to 9 bases. The CDR3 spells CASSLAGAREQYF. Written as DNA, the CDR3 is TGTGCCAGCAGCTTAGCAGGGGCGCGCGAGCAGTACTTC.

The rearrangement joins TRBV7-6 to TRBJ2-5; D is perhaps TRBD1 (7 bases). CDR1 and CDR2 (germline): SGHVS, FNYEAQ. This CDR3 comprises 16 residues. Trimming stripped 6 bases from V and 4 bases from J, with 21 bases between. The DNA of the CDR3 is TGTGCCAGCAGACCGGGCGGGGACAGTAGGCTAGAGACCCAGTACTTC. Amino acids: CASRPGGDSRLETQYF.

This clonotype appeared many times. CDR3 amino acids: CASRSGQGTEAFF. For the CDR3, the DNA is TGTGCCAGCAGATCCGGACAAGGCACTGAAGCTTTCTTT. The rearrangement links TRBV27 to TRBJ1-1; tentative D call: TRBD1 (5 bases). Trimming removed 6 bases from V and 4 bases from J, with 12 bases in between. Per germline, CDR1 MNHEY and CDR2 SMNVEV (reference sequence). The CDR3 has 13 amino acids.

The sample holds many counts of this clonotype. The chain couples TRBV10-3 to TRBJ2-3; 8 bases agree with TRBD1. V dropped 10 bases and J dropped 6; count of bases not matched to a gene: 9. The CDR3 is 13 residues long. The germline gives CDR1 ENHRY, CDR2 SYGVKD. The CDR3 DNA is TGTGCCAACGGACAGGGATCTTACGATACGCAGTATTTT. Amino acids: CANGQGSYDTQYF.

This clonotype was seen ten or more times. The chain joins TRBV20-1 to TRBJ2-7; D is unclear. Germline V gene data show CDR1 as DFQATT and CDR2 as SNEGSKA (reference sequence). This CDR3 has 13 residues. V gave up 3 bases and J gave up 4 bases, with 13 bases separating them. Here the CDR3 reads CSASAQGPYEQYF. CDR3 coding DNA: TGCAGTGCTAGTGCCCAAGGCCCTTACGAGCAGTACTTC.

This clonotype showed up many times. Sequence at one end of the junction differs from germline and may be a read error. The chain uses TRBV11-2 and TRBJ2-7; a possible D gene is TRBD1 (6 bases). The CDR3 totals 13 residues. Germline CDR1 SGHAT, CDR2 FQNNGV. The DNA for the CDR3 is TGTGCCAGCAGCTCCCGTTGGTTCGGGACACCAGCATTC. Its translation: CASSSRWFGTPAF. Full variable domain (outside the CDR3, taken from reference TRBV11-2 and TRBJ2-7): EAGVAQSPRYKIIEKRQSVAFWCNPISGHATLYWYQQILGQGPKLLIQFQNNGVVDDSQLPKDRFSAERLKGVDSTLKIQPAKLEDSAVYLCASSSRWFGTPAFGPGTRLTVT.

This clonotype was observed at least ten times. CDR3 residues: CASSRTSGGAWEQFF. DNA for the CDR3: TGCGCCAGCAGCCGGACTAGCGGGGGGGCCTGGGAGCAGTTCTTC. The chain has TRBV4-3 and TRBJ2-1; 15 bases map to TRBD2. The CDR3 has 15 amino acids. The junction had 5 bases not matched to a gene; V was cut back by 4 bases and J by 10 bases. Germline V CDR1 and CDR2: LGHNA, YSLEER.

This clonotype was seen repeatedly, ten times or more. This chain joins TRBV6-6 and TRBJ2-6, with 8 bases identical to TRBD2. This CDR3 is built from 16 residues. CDR1 is MNHNY, CDR2 SVGAGI, per germline (reference sequence). Trimming took 2 bases from V and 2 from J; bases not matched to a gene: 2. CDR3 DNA sequence: TGTGCCAGCAGTTACCCCGGGGGGGCTGGGGCCAACGTCCTGACTTTC. Its protein product is CASSYPGGAGANVLTF.

This clonotype was counted a few times. A much larger clonotype is one base distant, so this may be a read error. The chain recombines TRBV6-5 with TRBJ2-2; D gene unclear. Looked up from germline, CDR1 is MNHEY and CDR2 is SVGAGI. Trimming shortened V by 6 bases and J by 4 bases, and 15 bases separated the two germline ends. There are 15 residues in the CDR3. The CDR3 reads CASRAPRVSTGELFF. CDR3 in DNA: TGTGCCAGCAGGGCCCCACGGGTGAGCACCGGGGAGCTGTTTTTT.

There are many counts of this clonotype. The chain carries TRBV7-2 and TRBJ2-1; TRBD1 matches 9 bases. CDR3 length: 16 residues. CDR1 is SGHTA and CDR2 is FQGNSA in the germline V gene. Germline trimming cut 1 base from V and 2 bases from J; bases unmatched to any gene: 3. In nucleotides, the CDR3 is TGTGCCAGCAGCTTAGTTGGGACAGGGACCTACAATGAGCAGTTCTTC. Translation: CASSLVGTGTYNEQFF.